This entry is about one TCR beta chain. The antigen is not known. The study ran the assay at deep level. The repertoire was sequenced with immunoSEQ multiplex PCR; TCRdb's copy has only in-frame clones and lacks some. Of about 600,000 clones in the sample, approximately 97% are singletons; the top ten hold about 0.06%. The CDR3 totals 15 residues. CDR1 and CDR2 from the germline V gene are MDHEN and SYDVKM. The sample is drawn from a study of shared clonotypes between healthy human individuals. Background on the study: Two female and a few male donors aged 18 to 49 were enrolled.

Study-wide results and caveats: Rarefaction showed sorted-subset sequencing was incomplete despite large depth.

The material sequenced was naive CD4+ T cells sorted from blood. Sample subset: CD45RA+ positively selected. The TCR was taken from a woman aged 25-40 years in good health. This sequence joins TRBV28 and TRBJ2-5; 10 bases align to TRBD1. The J call may be incorrect, as the DNA end agrees better with TRBJ2-7. The CDR3 loop reads CASRPWTGGTYEQYF. The CDR3 coding sequence is TGTGCCAGCAGACCTTGGACAGGGGGGACCTACGAGCAGTACTTC.